Following are 19 T cell receptor beta chains from one sample sequenced in a study of T cells after yellow fever vaccination. MiXCR, run by TCRdb on the 5' RACE reads, gives a single entry per CDR3 protein. Of roughly 330,000 distinct CDR3 sequences listed, around 7% are singletons. The sample consisted of PBMCs, taken more than 35 days after the first yellow fever vaccination. The origin of the receptors is a man younger than 35 who received the YFV17D yellow fever vaccine.

This clonotype was counted at least ten times. The rearrangement joins TRBV7-3 to TRBJ2-1; 11 bases agree with TRBD2. The CDR3 is made up of 20 amino acids. CDR1 and CDR2 (germline): SGHTA, FQGTGA. After removal of 5 bases from V and 6 bases from J, the junction contained 21 bases not matched to a gene. Written as DNA, the CDR3 is TGTGCCAGCAGCGCAAACGGTGGAGTAGCGGGGGGGTCCTCGGGCAATGAGCAGTTCTTC. It encodes CASSANGGVAGGSSGNEQFF.

In its sample, this clonotype was seen a few times. This chain uses TRBV4-3 with TRBJ1-2; 10 bases align to TRBD1. CDR3 length: 17 residues. The V gene's germline CDR1 is LGHNA and CDR2 YSLEER. V lost 0 bases to trimming and J lost 5 bases; unmatched junction nucleotides: 9. CDR3 sequence reads: CASSQESLGQGVYGYTF. The CDR3 DNA reads as TGCGCCAGCAGCCAAGAATCGTTAGGACAGGGGGTATATGGCTACACCTTC.

The chain uses TRBV5-1 and TRBJ2-4; 11 nucleotides agree with TRBD2. Germline V gene lookup returns CDR1 SGHRS and CDR2 YFSETQ. The trim removed 3 bases at V and 0 bases at J, leaving 5 bases unmatched. CDR3 length: 17 amino acids. As DNA, the CDR3 is TGCGCCAGCAGCTCGACGACTAGCGGGGCAGCCAAAAACATTCAGTACTTC. Amino acids: CASSSTTSGAAKNIQYF.

There are a few counts of this clonotype. The chain is built from TRBV7-6 and TRBJ1-6; D not certain. The length of the CDR3 is 17 residues. V gave up 3 bases and J gave up 0 bases, with 12 bases separating them. CDR1 is SGHVS, CDR2 FNYEAQ, per germline. CDR3 sequence reads: CASSLTPHSSYNSPLHF. The CDR3 region has the DNA TGTGCCAGCAGCTTGACCCCCCATAGCTCCTATAATTCACCCCTCCACTTT.

The chain joins TRBV20-1 to TRBJ2-1; tentatively, D is TRBD1 or TRBD2 (6 bases each). CDR1 DFQATT and CDR2 SNEGSKA come from the germline V gene (reference sequence). Deletions cut 3 bases from V and 5 bases from J, with 14 bases between. CDR3 length: 14 residues. CDR3 residues: CSARLGGLHNEQFF. In nucleotides, the CDR3 is TGCAGTGCTAGGTTGGGGGGCCTCCACAATGAGCAGTTCTTC.

V gene TRBV23-1 combines with J gene TRBJ2-7; 7 bases align to TRBD1. TRBV23-1 is an open reading frame, and its role is uncertain. This CDR3 comprises 16 residues. V gave up 7 bases and J gave up 2 bases; unmatched junction bases: 14. CDR3 DNA: TGCGCCAGCACGACACAGGACAGGAGTGTTGCCTACGAGCAGTACGTC. Translating it yields CASTTQDRSVAYEQYV.

In its sample, this clonotype was seen many times. The chain recombines TRBV20-1 with TRBJ1-1; D not certain. This CDR3 is 13 amino acids long. Germline V gives CDR1 DFQATT, CDR2 SNEGSKA (reference sequence). The V end was cut by 3 bases, the J end by 0 bases, with 8 bases between. DNA of the CDR3: TGCAGTGCTAGTGGAGGGTTGAACACTGAAGCTTTCTTT. The encoded protein is CSASGGLNTEAFF.

This clonotype was recorded at least ten times. J is TRBJ1-1 and V is TRBV6-1; 8 bases are shared with TRBD1. Germline V gene lookup returns CDR1 MNHNS and CDR2 SASEGT. V dropped 7 bases and J dropped 7; count of bases not matched to a gene: 14. This CDR3 is built from 15 residues. The CDR3 reads CASTTSDRAVVEAFF. In DNA, the CDR3 is TGTGCCAGCACCACCTCGGACAGGGCTGTTGTTGAAGCTTTCTTT.

This clonotype was seen ten or more times. The chain is built from TRBV11-2 and TRBJ1-1; the D gene is possibly TRBD1 (6 bases). Per the germline V gene, CDR1 is SGHAT and CDR2 is FQNNGV. The CDR3 sequence is 15 residues long. With 0 bases removed from V and 6 bases from J, the gap between germline ends came to 14 bases. CDR3 coding DNA: TGTGCCAGCAGCTTAGAGGGGGCCGTTTTTGCTGAAGCTTTCTTT. It encodes CASSLEGAVFAEAFF.

Of note for this clonotype: A much larger clonotype is one base distant, so this may be a read error. This chain links TRBV10-3 with TRBJ2-7, with 7 bases fitting TRBD2. CDR3 length: 13 amino acids. Looked up from germline, CDR1 is ENHRY and CDR2 is SYGVKD. The CDR3 is CAISSLAHYERYF. The CDR3 coding sequence is TGTGCCATCAGCTCACTAGCGCACTACGAGCGGTACTTC.

In this sample, this clonotype turned up a few times. J is TRBJ2-2 and V is TRBV5-1; D call uncertain. Germline V lookup: CDR1 SGHRS, CDR2 YFSETQ. This CDR3 is 14 amino acids long. Trimming pared 5 bases from V and 3 bases from J, leaving 11 bases between. The CDR3 sequence: CASRTGIDTGELFF. CDR3 bases: TGCGCCAGCAGGACGGGCATCGACACCGGGGAGCTGTTTTTT.

This clonotype was recorded many times. The gene calls are TRBV7-7 and TRBJ2-5; D possibly corresponds to TRBD2 (6 bases). Per germline, CDR1 SSHAT and CDR2 FNYEAQ (reference sequence). The CDR3 runs to 15 residues. V lost 2 bases and J 3 bases, leaving 13 bases between the germline ends. CDR3 bases: TGTGCCAGCAGCTTACGCCGGGGGTCCGAAGAGACCCAGTACTTC. Translated, it gives CASSLRRGSEETQYF.

This chain joins TRBV6-6 and TRBJ1-2; D call uncertain. The V end was cut by 11 bases, the J end by 0 bases, with 7 bases between. This CDR3 spans 11 amino acids. CDR1 and CDR2 from the germline V gene are MNHNY and SVGAGI (reference sequence). CDR3 in DNA: TGTGCCGGAGGTACTAACTATGGCTACACCTTC. As protein: CAGGTNYGYTF.

J is TRBJ2-3 and V is TRBV29-1; 8 bases fit TRBD2. Germline V gene data show CDR1 as SQVTM and CDR2 as ANQGSEA. After removal of 8 bases from V and 6 bases from J, the junction contained 13 bases not matched to a gene. CDR3 size: 14 residues. CDR3 in amino acids: CSTGGGPRRDTQYF. CDR3 DNA: TGCAGCACCGGGGGGGGACCCCGGAGGGATACGCAGTATTTT.

This chain uses TRBV30 with TRBJ2-7; D not certain. CDR3 size: 15 residues. CDR1 and CDR2 (germline): GTSNPN, SVGIG (reference sequence). V lost 1 base and J 3 bases, leaving 16 bases between the germline ends. The CDR3 region has the DNA TGTGCCTGGAGTGGAGGACCCCAAGGGCGCTACGAGCAGTACTTC. This codes for CAWSGGPQGRYEQYF.

This clonotype was counted between two and nine times. The chain links TRBV19 to TRBJ2-2; D possibly corresponds to TRBD1 (5 bases). The CDR3 has 17 amino acids. Germline CDR1 is LNHDA and CDR2 is SQIVND (reference sequence). V was cut by 2 bases and J by 0 bases, with 13 bases left in between. CDR3 DNA sequence: TGTGCCAGTAGTATACCGACAGCTGACCCGAACACCGGGGAGCTGTTTTTT. Its protein is CASSIPTADPNTGELFF.

The rearrangement uses TRBV4-2 and TRBJ1-1; D call uncertain. The CDR3 covers 17 residues. Germline-derived CDR1 and CDR2 are LGHNA and YNFKEQ. Between the trimmed V and J ends, which lost 3 bases and 3 bases, there was a span of 20 bases. The CDR3 here is CASSQAPGSGVDTEAFF. The DNA of the CDR3 is TGTGCCAGCAGCCAGGCACCGGGGTCGGGAGTCGACACTGAAGCTTTCTTT.

There are a few counts of this clonotype. The chain uses TRBV7-8 and TRBJ2-7; D is unclear. Germline CDR1 is SGHVS and CDR2 is FQNEAQ. V was cut by 8 bases and J by 6 bases, with 20 bases left in between. This CDR3 spans 14 amino acids. CDR3 DNA sequence: TGTGCCAGCGGTCCCATGGCCTTAGATACCGAGCAGTACGTC. This encodes CASGPMALDTEQYV.

The genes are TRBV12-3 or TRBV12-4 and TRBJ2-1; 9 nucleotides line up with TRBD2. The CDR3 runs to 14 residues. With V trimmed by 5 bases and J by 7 bases, 6 bases remained unmatched. In DNA form, the CDR3 reads TGTGCCAGCAGTCACTTAGCGGGGGCTAATGAGCAGTTCTTC. Protein product: CASSHLAGANEQFF.